These 15 T cell receptor beta chains originate from one sample sequenced in a study of T cell changes during pregnancy in multiple sclerosis. Produced via immunoSEQ multiplex PCR; TCRdb's table is partial and in-frame only. The sample contains 40,000 to 45,000 clones, approximately 92% of which appear only once. This specimen consisted of CD4+ T cells from peripheral blood mononuclear cells, obtained in the first trimester of pregnancy. All receptors derive from a female donor with multiple sclerosis, enrolled in a pregnancy study.

This chain joins TRBV18 and TRBJ1-3; possible D gene TRBD1, 6 bases. Germline V gene sequence: CDR1 KGHSH, CDR2 LQKENI. The V end lost 3 bases, the J end lost 3 bases, and 15 bases lay between the germline ends. This CDR3 comprises 16 residues. The CDR3 DNA reads as TGTGCCAGCTCACCTTCAGCGGCAGGGGATGGAAACACCATATATTTT. Amino acids: CASSPSAAGDGNTIYF.

The CDR3: CASSPSISSYEQYF. The DNA for the CDR3 is TGTGCCAGCTCACCTAGTATAAGCTCCTACGAGCAGTACTTC. The chain carries TRBV18 and TRBJ2-7; the D is unclear. CDR3 length: 14 residues. Trimming took off 3 bases at V and 0 bases at J, with 9 bases between the two ends. CDR1 and CDR2 from the germline V gene are KGHSH and LQKENI.

V usage is TRBV5-4 and J usage is TRBJ2-5, with a weak D call TRBD2 (5 bases). The germline V gene has CDR1 SGHNT and CDR2 YYREEE (reference sequence). Trimming took 6 bases from V and 5 from J, leaving 23 bases between them. This CDR3 contains 16 residues. The CDR3, as DNA: TGTGCCAGCAACTCCCGGGCAGAAACTTCGGGGGAGACCCAGTACTTC. Its protein product is CASNSRAETSGETQYF.

This chain uses TRBV27 with TRBJ2-5, with D unclear. Trimming shortened V by 6 bases and J by 1 base, and 9 bases separated the two germline ends. Germline loops: CDR1 MNHEY, CDR2 SMNVEV (reference sequence). CDR3 length equals 13 residues. CDR3: CASRYNLQETQYF. CDR3 in DNA: TGTGCCAGCAGGTACAACCTCCAAGAGACCCAGTACTTC.

The count of this clone is one. The CDR3 nucleotides are TGTGCCAGTAGTCCTCGAACAGGGGCCTCCAATCAGCCCCAGCATTTT. It encodes CASSPRTGASNQPQHF. V and J are TRBV19 and TRBJ1-5; 7 positions match TRBD1. This CDR3 has 16 residues. Germline V gene data show CDR1 as LNHDA and CDR2 as SQIVND (reference sequence). Germline trimming cut 5 bases from V and 3 bases from J; bases unmatched to any gene: 10.

The chain combines TRBV4-1 with TRBJ2-7; the D gene is possibly TRBD2 (5 bases). The CDR3 spans 14 residues. V was clipped by 4 bases and J by 4 bases, with 14 bases between them. Germline V CDR1 and CDR2: MGHRA, YSYEKL. Here the CDR3 DNA reads TGCGCCAGCAGCCGGGAAAGAGGGCCTTACGAGCAGTACTTC. Protein product: CASSRERGPYEQYF.

The chain combines TRBV2 with TRBJ2-7; possible D gene TRBD2, 7 bases. Trimming took 5 bases from V and 2 from J, leaving 16 bases between them. Germline values: CDR1 SNHLY, CDR2 FYNNEI. The CDR3 covers 15 residues. The CDR3 nucleotides are TGTGCCAGCAGTCGAGGGGGGGCGGATCCCTACGAGCAGTACTTC. This translates into CASSRGGADPYEQYF.

CDR3 in amino acids: CASSPRNSQETQYF. CDR3 DNA sequence: TGTGCCAGCTCACCACGGAACAGCCAAGAGACCCAGTACTTC. The rearrangement joins TRBV18 to TRBJ2-5; D is unclear. The V end was cut by 1 base, the J end by 1 base, with 7 bases between. The CDR3 loop spans 14 amino acids. CDR1 KGHSH and CDR2 LQKENI come from the germline V gene.

This sequence joins TRBV7-2 and TRBJ2-3; maybe TRBD1 (5 bases). The CDR3 spans 13 residues. The V and J ends lost 7 bases and 5 bases respectively, with 13 bases between them. Germline V CDR1 and CDR2: SGHTA, FQGNSA. The CDR3 nucleotides are TGTGCCAGCACCCCCGACAGACGAGATACGCAGTATTTT. It yields the protein CASTPDRRDTQYF.

The genes are TRBV7-9 and TRBJ1-1; TRBD1 is a possible D gene (6 bases). Germline CDR1 SEHNR, CDR2 FQNEAQ (reference sequence). The CDR3 has 14 residues. V shed 8 bases and J shed 5 bases, with 18 bases lying between them. In DNA form, the CDR3 reads TGTGCCAGCGGCGTAGGGGGGGAGGCGACTGAAGCTTTCTTT. Protein sequence: CASGVGGEATEAFF.

This clone appeared a few times. J is TRBJ1-2 and V is TRBV5-6; a possible D gene is TRBD1 (5 bases). Germline values: CDR1 SGHDT, CDR2 YYEEEE. This CDR3 is 15 amino acids long. The germline V and J ends were trimmed by 4 bases and 6 bases, with 19 bases remaining between them. CDR3 protein: CASSKRGPGLNGYTF. The CDR3 nucleotides are TGTGCCAGCAGCAAGCGGGGACCGGGTCTTAATGGCTACACCTTC.

The rearrangement uses TRBV10-1 and TRBJ1-5; D ambiguous. The CDR3 is made up of 16 amino acids. Germline CDR1 reads WNHNN; CDR2 reads SYGVQD (reference sequence). Trimming took 0 bases from V and 1 from J, leaving 10 bases between them. CDR3 coding DNA: TGCGCCAGCAGTGAGTCTAGGACTGAAAGCAATCAGCCCCAGCATTTT. It codes for CASSESRTESNQPQHF.

This chain links TRBV5-1 with TRBJ1-2, with a possible D match to TRBD1 (6 bases). Germline CDR1 and CDR2: SGHRS and YFSETQ. V was trimmed by 0 bases and J by 7 bases, leaving 13 bases between them. The CDR3 runs to 14 residues. This chain's CDR3 is CASSLGTGQSGYTF. CDR3 coding DNA: TGCGCCAGCAGCTTGGGTACAGGGCAGAGTGGCTACACCTTC.

This clone appeared a few times. The rearrangement links TRBV30 to TRBJ2-7, with a weak D call TRBD2 (5 bases). The CDR3 has 18 residues. The V gene lost 3 bases and the J gene lost 0 bases, with 24 bases spanning the gap. Looked up from germline, CDR1 is GTSNPN and CDR2 is SVGIG (reference sequence). In DNA, the CDR3 is TGTGCCTGGAGGATCTACACACCGGGGTTGACGAGCTCCTACGAGCAGTACTTC. The encoded protein is CAWRIYTPGLTSSYEQYF.

J is TRBJ1-2 and V is TRBV30, with D possibly being TRBD1 (6 bases). This CDR3 has 12 residues. V was trimmed by 1 base and J by 8 bases, leaving 11 bases between them. Germline loops: CDR1 GTSNPN, CDR2 SVGIG (reference sequence). The CDR3 DNA reads as TGTGCCTGGAGTGAGGGGGATTGGGGCTACACCTTC. Its translation: CAWSEGDWGYTF.